Each of the 13 T cell receptor beta chains below was sequenced from the same sample in a study of shared clonotypes between healthy human individuals. The method was immunoSEQ multiplex PCR; TCRdb's version includes in-frame clones alone and lacks a portion of them. The repertoire holds hundreds of thousands of clones, 74% seen once, with 9% to 12% in the top ten. Sample: memory CD4+ T cells sorted from blood. Specified subset: CD45RA-negative fraction. The receptors stem from a man aged 25-45 years in good health.

V is TRBV10-3 and J is TRBJ2-5; TRBD1 matches at 12 bases. This CDR3 region has 15 residues. The germline V gene has CDR1 ENHRY and CDR2 SYGVKD. The trim removed 4 bases at V and 5 bases at J, leaving 5 bases unmatched. CDR3 in DNA: TGTGCCATCAGTGTGGGACAGGGGGCAGGGGAGACCCAGTACTTC. This encodes CAISVGQGAGETQYF.

The V call is TRBV5-6, the J call TRBJ1-5, with TRBD1 matching 9 bases. The CDR3 covers 14 residues. The J segment lost 7 bases and the V segment lost 5 bases, leaving 7 bases of the junction unmatched. In germline, CDR1 is SGHDT, CDR2 YYEEEE. CDR3 sequence: CASSSTGGRQPQHF. The CDR3 DNA is TGTGCCAGCAGTAGCACAGGGGGCCGGCAGCCCCAGCATTTT.

V usage is TRBV19 and J usage is TRBJ2-1; 7 bases are shared with TRBD2. This CDR3 is built from 12 residues. J was trimmed by 12 bases and V by 1 base; bases with no gene match: 3. The germline gives CDR1 LNHDA, CDR2 SQIVND (reference sequence). CDR3 nucleotide sequence: TGTGCCAGTAGTATAGTTGCGGGAGCGCAGTTCTTC. Protein sequence: CASSIVAGAQFF.

The chain couples TRBV7-9 to TRBJ2-5; 8 bases are shared with TRBD1. The V segment lost 0 bases and the J segment 4 bases; nucleotides outside the gene matches: 10. Germline values: CDR1 SEHNR, CDR2 FQNEAQ (reference sequence). The CDR3 is made up of 17 amino acids. CDR3 residues: CASSLAPGQGWGETQYF. The CDR3 DNA sequence: TGTGCCAGCAGCTTAGCGCCTGGACAGGGATGGGGAGAGACCCAGTACTTC.

This clone was counted between two and nine times. This rearrangement joins TRBV19 to TRBJ2-1, with unresolved D. CDR1 LNHDA and CDR2 SQIVND come from the germline V gene (reference sequence). This CDR3 spans 13 amino acids. V was shortened by 9 bases and J by 15 bases, with 24 bases between the two germline ends. Here the CDR3 DNA reads TGTGCCAGCCGCGACTGGGTTTCCGAAAATCCGTTCTTC. This sequence encodes CASRDWVSENPFF.

CDR3 protein: CATSRDPRTANEKLFF. In nucleotides, the CDR3 is TGTGCCACCAGCAGAGATCCGAGGACAGCGAATGAAAAACTGTTTTTT. The V gene is TRBV15, the J gene TRBJ1-4, with a weak D call TRBD1 (6 bases). The V and J ends lost 0 bases and 5 bases respectively, with 13 bases between them. The germline V gene encodes CDR1 LNHNV and CDR2 YYDKDF (reference sequence). CDR3 length: 16 residues.

The rearrangement uses TRBV10-2 and TRBJ2-7; 9 bases align to TRBD2. Trimming took 3 bases from V and 3 from J; bases not matched to a gene: 3. Germline loops: CDR1 WSHSY, CDR2 SAAADI. This CDR3 is built from 14 residues. The DNA of the CDR3 is TGCGCCAGCAGTGATAGGACTAGCGACTACGAGCAGTACTTC. Translation: CASSDRTSDYEQYF.

The V call is TRBV4-1, the J call TRBJ2-5, with TRBD2 as a possible D gene (8 bases). With 1 base removed from V and 7 bases from J, the gap between germline ends came to 16 bases. The CDR3 loop spans 15 amino acids. Per germline, CDR1 MGHRA and CDR2 YSYEKL. The CDR3 nucleotides read TGCGCCAGCAGCCAAGGCCCGGGAGGGGGCGGGACCCAGTACTTC. Amino acid sequence: CASSQGPGGGGTQYF.

V gene TRBV7-9 combines with J gene TRBJ1-2; 7 positions match TRBD1. There are 15 residues in the CDR3. With V trimmed by 6 bases and J by 3 bases, 10 bases remained unmatched. Germline CDR1 is SEHNR and CDR2 is FQNEAQ (reference sequence). The CDR3 reads CASSNDRVLDYGYTF. DNA for the CDR3: TGTGCCAGCAGTAACGACAGGGTGTTAGACTATGGCTACACCTTC.

This clone is a singleton in its sample. The chain joins TRBV27 to TRBJ2-5; 7 positions agree with TRBD2. CDR1 and CDR2 (germline): MNHEY, SMNVEV (reference sequence). The CDR3 has 16 amino acids. Trimming cost V 5 bases and J 2 bases; bases outside gene matches: 11. CDR3 sequence (DNA): TGTGCCAGCAGTGAGGCGGGAGCGGAGACTCAAGAGACCCAGTACTTC. Its protein product is CASSEAGAETQETQYF.

In this sample, this clone turned up a few times. The chain joins TRBV28 to TRBJ1-3; no reliable D call. Germline V CDR1 and CDR2: MDHEN, SYDVKM. The V end lost 5 bases, the J end lost 5 bases, and 4 bases lay between the germline ends. CDR3 size: 11 residues. The CDR3, as DNA: TGTGCCAGCAGTGTCAGAAACACCATATATTTT. Its protein is CASSVRNTIYF.

This rearrangement joins TRBV5-1 to TRBJ2-7, with 12 bases lining up with TRBD2. The CDR3 is 17 amino acids. Germline V CDR1 and CDR2: SGHRS, YFSETQ. Trimming removed 0 bases from V and 6 bases from J; junction bases left unmatched: 10. This CDR3 is CASSLEGRLAGDGEQYF. The DNA of the CDR3 is TGCGCCAGCAGCTTGGAGGGACGACTAGCGGGGGACGGCGAGCAGTACTTC.

The V gene is TRBV19, the J gene TRBJ1-5; 9 nucleotides match TRBD1. V was clipped by 3 bases and J by 6 bases; unmatched bases: 6. CDR3 length: 15 residues. Germline V lookup: CDR1 LNHDA, CDR2 SQIVND (reference sequence). CDR3 nucleotide sequence: TGTGCCAGTAGTATTGGGACAGGGTCTATTCAGCCCCAGCATTTT. Protein sequence: CASSIGTGSIQPQHF.